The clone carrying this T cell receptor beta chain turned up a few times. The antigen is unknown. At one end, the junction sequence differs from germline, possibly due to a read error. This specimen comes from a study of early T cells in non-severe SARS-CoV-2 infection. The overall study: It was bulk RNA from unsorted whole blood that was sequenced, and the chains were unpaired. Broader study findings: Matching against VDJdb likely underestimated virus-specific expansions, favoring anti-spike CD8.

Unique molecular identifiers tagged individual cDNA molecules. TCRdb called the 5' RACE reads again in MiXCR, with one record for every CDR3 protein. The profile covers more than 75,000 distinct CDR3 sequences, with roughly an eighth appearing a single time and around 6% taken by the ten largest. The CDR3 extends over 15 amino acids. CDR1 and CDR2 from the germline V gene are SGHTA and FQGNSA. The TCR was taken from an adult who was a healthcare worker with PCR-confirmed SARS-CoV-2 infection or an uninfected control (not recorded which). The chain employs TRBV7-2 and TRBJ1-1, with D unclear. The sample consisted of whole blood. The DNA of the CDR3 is TGTGCCAGCAGCTTAGACCCCCATACCCTAACTGAAGTTTTCTTT. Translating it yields CASSLDPHTLTEVFF.